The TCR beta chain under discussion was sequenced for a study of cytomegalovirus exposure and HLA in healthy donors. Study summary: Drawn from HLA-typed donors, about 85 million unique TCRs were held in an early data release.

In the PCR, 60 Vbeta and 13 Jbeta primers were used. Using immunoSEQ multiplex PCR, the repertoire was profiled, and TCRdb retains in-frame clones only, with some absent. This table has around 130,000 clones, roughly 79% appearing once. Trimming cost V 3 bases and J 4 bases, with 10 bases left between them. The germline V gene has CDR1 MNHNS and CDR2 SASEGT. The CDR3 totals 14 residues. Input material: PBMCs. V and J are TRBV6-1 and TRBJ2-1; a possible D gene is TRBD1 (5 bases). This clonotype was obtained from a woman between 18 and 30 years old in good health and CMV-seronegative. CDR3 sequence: CASSERQSYNEQFF. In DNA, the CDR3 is TGTGCCAGCAGTGAGAGACAGTCTTACAATGAGCAGTTCTTC.